The entry below describes one T cell receptor beta chain. This record belongs to a study of PD-1 blockade in mismatch repair-deficient tumors. Data came from immunoSEQ multiplex PCR; TCRdb stores just in-frame clones and leaves some out. The sample shows about 100,000 clones, over 65% of them seen only once. This CDR3 is built from 17 residues. The specimen was peripheral blood, collected 30 to 36 weeks after starting pembrolizumab. The V and J genes are TRBV21-1 and TRBJ2-1; the table calls TRBD2, which could not be checked here. TRBV21-1 is assigned pseudogene status. The clonotype originates from an adult with mismatch repair-deficient cancer. The CDR3 protein is CASSKRAGDVTYNEQFF. In DNA form, the CDR3 reads TGTGCCAGCAGCAAAAGAGCGGGAGACGTTACCTACAATGAGCAGTTCTTC.